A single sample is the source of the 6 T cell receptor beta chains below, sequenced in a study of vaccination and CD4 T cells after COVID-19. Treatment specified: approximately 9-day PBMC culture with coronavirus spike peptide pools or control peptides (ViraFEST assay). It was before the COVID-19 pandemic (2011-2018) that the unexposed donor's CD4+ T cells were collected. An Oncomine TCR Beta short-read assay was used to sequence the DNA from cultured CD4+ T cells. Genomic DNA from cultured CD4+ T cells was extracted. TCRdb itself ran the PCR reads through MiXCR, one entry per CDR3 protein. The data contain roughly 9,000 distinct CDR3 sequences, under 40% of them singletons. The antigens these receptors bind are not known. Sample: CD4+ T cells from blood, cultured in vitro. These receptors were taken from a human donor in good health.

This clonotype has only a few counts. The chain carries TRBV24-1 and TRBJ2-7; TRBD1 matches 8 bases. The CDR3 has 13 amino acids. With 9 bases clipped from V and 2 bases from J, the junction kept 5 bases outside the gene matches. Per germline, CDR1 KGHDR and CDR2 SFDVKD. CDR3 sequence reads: CATGTGATYEQYF. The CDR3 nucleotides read TGTGCCACCGGGACAGGTGCCACCTACGAGCAGTACTTC.

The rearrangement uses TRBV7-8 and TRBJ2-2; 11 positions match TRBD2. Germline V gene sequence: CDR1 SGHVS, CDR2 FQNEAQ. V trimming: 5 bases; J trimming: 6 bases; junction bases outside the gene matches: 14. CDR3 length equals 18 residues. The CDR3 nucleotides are TGTGCCAGCAGCCTTAGGGCATTAGCGGGAGGGCCGCCCGGGGAGCTGTTTTTT. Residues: CASSLRALAGGPPGELFF.

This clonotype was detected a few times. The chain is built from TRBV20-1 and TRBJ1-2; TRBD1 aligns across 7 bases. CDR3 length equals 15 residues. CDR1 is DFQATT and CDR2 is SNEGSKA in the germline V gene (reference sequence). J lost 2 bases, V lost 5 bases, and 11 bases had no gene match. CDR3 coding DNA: TGCAGTGCTGCCCTACAAGGGGGCGCGAACTATGGCTACACCTTC. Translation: CSAALQGGANYGYTF.

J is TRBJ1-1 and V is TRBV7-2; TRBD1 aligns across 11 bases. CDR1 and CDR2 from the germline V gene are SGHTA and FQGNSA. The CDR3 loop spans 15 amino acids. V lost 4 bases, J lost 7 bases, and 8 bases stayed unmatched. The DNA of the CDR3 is TGTGCCAGCAGCTCTGGACAGGGGGCGGTTATTGAAGCTTTCTTT. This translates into CASSSGQGAVIEAFF.

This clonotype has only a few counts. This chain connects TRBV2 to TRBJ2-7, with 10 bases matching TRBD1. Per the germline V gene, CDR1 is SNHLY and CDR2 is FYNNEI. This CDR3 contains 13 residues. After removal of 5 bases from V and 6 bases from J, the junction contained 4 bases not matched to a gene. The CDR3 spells CASSRDRGREQYF. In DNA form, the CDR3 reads TGTGCCAGCAGTCGAGACAGGGGGCGCGAGCAGTACTTC.

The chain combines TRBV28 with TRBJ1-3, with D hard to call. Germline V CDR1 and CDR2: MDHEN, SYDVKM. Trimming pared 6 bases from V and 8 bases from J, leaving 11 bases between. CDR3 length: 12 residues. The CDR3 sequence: CASSADHHTIYF. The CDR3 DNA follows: TGTGCCAGCAGCGCAGATCACCACACCATATATTTT. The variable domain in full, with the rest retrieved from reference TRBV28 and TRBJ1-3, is DVKVTQSSRYLVKRTGEKVFLECVQDMDHENMFWYRQDPGLGLRLIYFSYDVKMKEKGDIPEGYSVSREKKERFSLILESASTNQTSMYLCASSADHHTIYFGEGSWLTVV.